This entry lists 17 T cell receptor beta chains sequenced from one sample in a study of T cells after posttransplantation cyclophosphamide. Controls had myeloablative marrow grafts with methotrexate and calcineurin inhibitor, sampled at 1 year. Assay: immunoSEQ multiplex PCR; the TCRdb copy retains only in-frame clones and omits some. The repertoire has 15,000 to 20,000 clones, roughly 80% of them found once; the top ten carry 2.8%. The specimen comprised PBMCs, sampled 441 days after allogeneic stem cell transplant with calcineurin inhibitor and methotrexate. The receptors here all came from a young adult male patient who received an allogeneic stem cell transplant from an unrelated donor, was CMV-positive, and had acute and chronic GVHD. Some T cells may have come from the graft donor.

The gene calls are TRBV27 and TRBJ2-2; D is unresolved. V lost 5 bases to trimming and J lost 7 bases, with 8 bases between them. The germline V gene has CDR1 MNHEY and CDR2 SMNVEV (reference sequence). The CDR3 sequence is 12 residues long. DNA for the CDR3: TGTGCCAGCAGTATACACCTCGGGGAGCTGTTTTTT. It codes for CASSIHLGELFF.

CDR3 in DNA: TGTGCCAGCAGCCAATCTAGCAACATTCAGTACTTC. This codes for CASSQSSNIQYF. The rearrangement joins TRBV7-2 to TRBJ2-4; weak D call: TRBD2 (5 bases). The CDR3 length is 12 residues. Trimming took 5 bases from V and 7 from J, leaving 9 bases between them. Germline values: CDR1 SGHTA, CDR2 FQGNSA.

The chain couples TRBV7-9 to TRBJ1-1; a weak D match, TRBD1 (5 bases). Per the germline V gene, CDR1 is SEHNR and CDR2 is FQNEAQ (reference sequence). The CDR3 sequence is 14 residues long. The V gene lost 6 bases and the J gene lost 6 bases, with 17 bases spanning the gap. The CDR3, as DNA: TGTGCCAGCAGTCGCCGGCAGGGTAGTCCTGAAGCTTTCTTT. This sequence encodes CASSRRQGSPEAFF.

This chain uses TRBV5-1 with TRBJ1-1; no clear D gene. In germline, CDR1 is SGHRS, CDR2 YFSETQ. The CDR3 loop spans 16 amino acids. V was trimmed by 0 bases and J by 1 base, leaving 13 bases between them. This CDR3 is CASSLEVWAANTEAFF. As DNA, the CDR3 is TGCGCCAGCAGCTTGGAAGTCTGGGCTGCGAACACTGAAGCTTTCTTT.

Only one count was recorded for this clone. The CDR3 region is CASSLGPIMNTEAFF. CDR3 in DNA: TGTGCCAGCAGCTTAGGGCCGATTATGAACACTGAAGCTTTCTTT. This chain links TRBV7-8 with TRBJ1-1; D not resolved. The CDR3 runs to 15 residues. The germline gives CDR1 SGHVS, CDR2 FQNEAQ. V gave up 1 base and J gave up 0 bases, with 9 bases separating them. Full variable domain (remainder filled in from reference TRBV7-8 and TRBJ1-1): GAGVSQSPRYKVAKRGQDVALRCDPISGHVSLFWYQQALGQGPEFLTYFQNEAQLDKSGLPSDRFFAERPEGSVSTLKIQRTQQEDSAVYLCASSLGPIMNTEAFFGQGTRLTVV.

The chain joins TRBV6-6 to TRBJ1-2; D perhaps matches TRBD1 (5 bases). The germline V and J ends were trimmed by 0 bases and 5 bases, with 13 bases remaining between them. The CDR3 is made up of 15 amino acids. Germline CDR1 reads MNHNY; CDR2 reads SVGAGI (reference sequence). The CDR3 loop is CASSYSRQMLYGYTF. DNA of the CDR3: TGTGCCAGCAGTTACTCGAGACAGATGTTGTATGGCTACACCTTC.

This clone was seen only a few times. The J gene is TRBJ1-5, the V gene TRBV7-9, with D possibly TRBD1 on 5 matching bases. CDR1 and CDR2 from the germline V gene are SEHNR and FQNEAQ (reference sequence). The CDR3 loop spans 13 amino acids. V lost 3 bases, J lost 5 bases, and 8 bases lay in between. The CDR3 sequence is CASSLTVDQPQHF. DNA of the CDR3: TGTGCCAGCAGCTTGACAGTTGATCAGCCCCAGCATTTT.

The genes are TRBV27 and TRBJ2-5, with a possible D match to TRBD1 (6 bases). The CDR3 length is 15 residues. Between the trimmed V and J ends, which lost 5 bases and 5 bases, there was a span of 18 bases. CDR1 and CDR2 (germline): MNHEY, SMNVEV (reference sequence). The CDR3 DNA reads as TGTGCCAGCAGTCCCCTCGATAAGACAGGCGAGACCCAGTACTTC. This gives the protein CASSPLDKTGETQYF.

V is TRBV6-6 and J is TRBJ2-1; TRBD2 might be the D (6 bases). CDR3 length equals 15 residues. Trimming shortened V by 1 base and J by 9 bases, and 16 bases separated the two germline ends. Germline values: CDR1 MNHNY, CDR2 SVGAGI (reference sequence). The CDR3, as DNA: TGTGCCAGCAGTTACTTCGGCGGGGAAGACGGTGAGCAGTTCTTC. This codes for CASSYFGGEDGEQFF.

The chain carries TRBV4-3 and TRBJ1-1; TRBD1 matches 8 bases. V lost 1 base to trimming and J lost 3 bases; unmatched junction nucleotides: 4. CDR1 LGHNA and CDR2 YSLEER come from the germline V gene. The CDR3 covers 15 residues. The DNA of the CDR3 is TGCGCCAGCAGCCAAGCGGACAGGGTGGACACTGAAGCTTTCTTT. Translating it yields CASSQADRVDTEAFF.

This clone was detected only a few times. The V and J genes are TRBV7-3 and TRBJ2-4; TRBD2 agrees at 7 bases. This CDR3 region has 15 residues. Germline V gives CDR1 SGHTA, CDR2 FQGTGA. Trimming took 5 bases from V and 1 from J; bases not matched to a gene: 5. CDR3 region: CASSPLGGAKNIQYF. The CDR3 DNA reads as TGTGCCAGCAGCCCTCTGGGGGGGGCCAAAAACATTCAGTACTTC.

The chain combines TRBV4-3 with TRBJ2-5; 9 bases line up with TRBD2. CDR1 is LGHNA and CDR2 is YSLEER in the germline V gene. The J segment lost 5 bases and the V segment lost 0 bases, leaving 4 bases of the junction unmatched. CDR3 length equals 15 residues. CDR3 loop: CASSQELRGGETQYF. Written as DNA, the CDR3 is TGCGCCAGCAGCCAAGAATTGCGGGGGGGCGAGACCCAGTACTTC.

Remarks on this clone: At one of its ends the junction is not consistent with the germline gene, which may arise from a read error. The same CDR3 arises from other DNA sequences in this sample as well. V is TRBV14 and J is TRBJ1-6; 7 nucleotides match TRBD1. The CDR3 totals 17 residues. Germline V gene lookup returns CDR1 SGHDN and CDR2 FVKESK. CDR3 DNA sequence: TGTGCCAGCAGCCTCCGGGACAGTTTAACCTATAATTCCCCCCTCCACTTT. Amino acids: CASSLRDSLTYNSPLHF.

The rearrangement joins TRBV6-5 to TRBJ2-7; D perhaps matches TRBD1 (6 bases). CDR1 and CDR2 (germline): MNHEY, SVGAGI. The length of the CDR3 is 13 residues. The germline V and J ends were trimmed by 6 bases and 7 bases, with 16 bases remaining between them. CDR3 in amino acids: CASRTGGLREQYF. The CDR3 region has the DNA TGTGCCAGCAGGACAGGTGGACTCAGGGAGCAGTACTTC.

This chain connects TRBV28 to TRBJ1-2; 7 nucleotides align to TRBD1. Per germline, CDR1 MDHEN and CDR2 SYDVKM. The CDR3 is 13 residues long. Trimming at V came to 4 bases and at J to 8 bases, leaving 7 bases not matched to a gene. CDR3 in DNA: TGTGCCAGCAGTTCGGACAGGCTGCGCGGCTACACCTTC. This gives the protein CASSSDRLRGYTF.

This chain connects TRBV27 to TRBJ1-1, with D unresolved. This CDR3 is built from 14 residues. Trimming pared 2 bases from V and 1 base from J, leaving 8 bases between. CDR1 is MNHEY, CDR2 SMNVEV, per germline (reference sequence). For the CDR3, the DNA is TGTGCCAGCAGTTTAGGTCAGAAGAACACTGAAGCTTTCTTT. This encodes CASSLGQKNTEAFF.

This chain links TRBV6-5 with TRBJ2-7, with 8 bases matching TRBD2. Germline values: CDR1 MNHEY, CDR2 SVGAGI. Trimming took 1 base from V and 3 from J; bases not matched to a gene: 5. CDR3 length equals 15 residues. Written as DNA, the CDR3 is TGTGCCAGCAGTTACTGGGGGACTAGTCACTACGAGCAGTACTTC. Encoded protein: CASSYWGTSHYEQYF.